This T cell receptor beta chain was profiled in a study of blood T cell repertoires in COVID-19. Study details: Material from acute and convalescent COVID-19 was sourced from the United States, Italy and Spain. Sources were T cells, B-cell-depleted T cells, or PBMCs; the material itself was cDNA or gDNA.

Authors' processing steps: From reference gene primer amplification, estimates of nucleated cell counts were derived. Libraries were prepared by immunoSEQ multiplex PCR; TCRdb keeps only in-frame clonotypes and omits some of them. The V and J calls and the clone size are those of that table, but D and trimming were determined from the DNA. Found here are about 670,000 clones, 70% to 90% of them singletons; the top ten hold over 0.2%. In this sample, this clone turned up a few times. After removal of 3 bases from V and 6 bases from J, the junction contained 2 bases not matched to a gene. The CDR3 extends over 13 amino acids.

The chain combines TRBV12-3 or TRBV12-4 with TRBJ1-5; 7 nucleotides align to TRBD1. The TCR was taken from a woman under 30 with acute or convalescent COVID-19. Sequencing was done on a sample of peripheral blood. The CDR3 sequence: CASSFGTVQPQHF. The CDR3 nucleotides read TGTGCCAGCAGTTTTGGGACAGTTCAGCCCCAGCATTTT.